This TCR beta chain was sequenced in a study of blood T cell repertoires in COVID-19. Looking at the study overall: Italy, Spain and the United States were the sources of the convalescent and acute COVID-19 samples. In each case, the material was cDNA or gDNA derived from T cells, B-cell-depleted T cells, or PBMCs.

Germline-derived CDR1 and CDR2 are SGHRS and YFSETQ. The germline V and J ends were trimmed by 4 bases and 3 bases, with 13 bases remaining between them. The CDR3 is 14 residues long. Original processing notes: Amplification of reference gene primers was used by the study to estimate nucleated cell counts. TCRdb keeps only in-frame clones here, not all; method: immunoSEQ multiplex PCR. V and J calls and clone size follow that table, whereas D and trimming were derived from the DNA. The table has 120,000 or so clones, roughly 90% seen once. This rearrangement joins TRBV5-1 to TRBJ2-5; D may be TRBD2 (5 bases). This sequence was found in a man between 65 and 85 years old who had recovered from COVID-19. The sample taken for sequencing was peripheral blood. In DNA, the CDR3 is TGCGCCAGCAGCCCCGGGGTTGGGGAAGAGACCCAGTACTTC. This translates into CASSPGVGEETQYF. The whole variable domain, remainder taken from reference TRBV5-1 and TRBJ2-5, is KAGVTQTPRYLIKTRGQQVTLSCSPISGHRSVSWYQQTPGQGLQFLFEYFSETQRNKGNFPGRFSGRQFSNSRSEMNVSTLELGDSALYLCASSPGVGEETQYFGPGTRLLVL.